This T cell receptor beta chain was captured in a study of T cell responses to AZD1222 COVID-19 vaccine. This clone has only a few counts. What it binds is not known. Study-wide results and limits: Of the AZD1222 recipients, only 5 to 7 were seropositive at baseline. Spike-specific TCR depth and breadth grew after two AZD1222 doses. Among spike-specific TCRs, nearly half reportedly target unmutated variant regions.

Deletions cut 5 bases from V and 6 bases from J, with 20 bases between. The germline gives CDR1 SEHNR, CDR2 FQNEAQ (reference sequence). The CDR3 has 15 residues. Sequencing was performed with immunoSEQ multiplex PCR; in TCRdb, only in-frame clones are kept and a portion is missing. The sample contains approximately 94,000 clones, over 90% of which appear only once. V and J are TRBV7-9 and TRBJ2-7, with D possibly matching TRBD2 (6 bases). Sequenced material: peripheral blood, taken on day 0 of AZD1222 vaccination. This sequence originates from an adult in good health. The CDR3 DNA reads TGTGCCAGCAGCGGGGGGAGGTGGATAGATGGCGAGCAGTACTTC. Its protein is CASSGGRWIDGEQYF.